The 8 T cell receptor beta chains below were found in one sample sequenced in a study of blood T cells in healthy people across ages. A sample-barcoded 5' primer and a J-beta primer mix were used in a second PCR of roughly 7 to 12 cycles. TCRdb fed the 5' RACE reads into MiXCR, producing one record per CDR3 protein. Of approximately 2,000,000 distinct CDR3 sequences detected, more than 35% appear once; the ten largest clones hold roughly 23%. Specimen: blood. Receptors originate from a human donor in good health.

The chain joins TRBV6-6 to TRBJ1-3, with TRBD1 matching over 7 bases. Germline trimming cut 7 bases from V and 9 bases from J; bases unmatched to any gene: 9. The CDR3 length is 13 residues. The germline V gene encodes CDR1 MNHNY and CDR2 SVGAGI (reference sequence). The CDR3 nucleotides are TGTGCCAGCATCGGGACAGTCGGAGGCACCATATATTTT. Translating gives CASIGTVGGTIYF.

J is TRBJ2-3 and V is TRBV5-1; D is perhaps TRBD2 (6 bases). CDR1 is SGHRS, CDR2 YFSETQ, per germline. V lost 0 bases, J lost 0 bases, and 14 bases lay in between. CDR3 length: 17 residues. The CDR3 sequence is CASSLDGTSGSTDTQYF. In nucleotides, the CDR3 is TGCGCCAGCAGCTTGGACGGAACCAGCGGGAGCACAGATACGCAGTATTTT.

This chain joins TRBV6-4 and TRBJ1-5, with D possibly TRBD1 on 5 matching bases. The CDR3 has 17 amino acids. V dropped 0 bases and J dropped 5 bases, with 17 bases sitting between them. The germline V gene has CDR1 MRHNA and CDR2 SNTAGT. The CDR3 bases are TGTGCCAGCAGTGACTCGAAACTCAGGGAAGGGGATCAGCCCCAGCATTTT. Translating it yields CASSDSKLREGDQPQHF.

In this sample, this clonotype turned up once. One end of the junction fails to match germline, which may point to a read error. DNA for the CDR3: TGTACCAGCAGCCAAGTAGCTCAGGGTAATCAGCCCCAGCATTTT. It encodes CTSSQVAQGNQPQHF. This chain links TRBV4-2 with TRBJ1-5, with a weak D call TRBD1 (5 bases). CDR1 and CDR2 from the germline V gene are LGHNA and YNFKEQ. The CDR3 spans 15 residues.

The rearrangement uses TRBV5-1 and TRBJ2-5; 7 bases are a match to TRBD1. From germline, CDR1 is SGHRS and CDR2 YFSETQ. The CDR3 sequence is 14 residues long. V was clipped by 6 bases and J by 2 bases; unmatched bases: 7. This CDR3 reads CASNFGQAQETQYF. CDR3 in DNA: TGCGCCAGCAACTTTGGACAGGCTCAAGAGACCCAGTACTTC. Variable domain in full (rest from reference TRBV5-1 and TRBJ2-5): KAGVTQTPRYLIKTRGQQVTLSCSPISGHRSVSWYQQTPGQGLQFLFEYFSETQRNKGNFPGRFSGRQFSNSRSEMNVSTLELGDSALYLCASNFGQAQETQYFGPGTRLLVL.

J is TRBJ2-1 and V is TRBV28; TRBD2 matches at 11 bases. The CDR3 totals 15 residues. Per germline, CDR1 MDHEN and CDR2 SYDVKM. V was clipped by 6 bases and J by 5 bases; unmatched bases: 6. The CDR3: CASRGPGLADNEQFF. The CDR3 nucleotides are TGTGCCAGCAGAGGACCGGGACTAGCGGACAATGAGCAGTTCTTC.

This rearrangement joins TRBV20-1 to TRBJ2-1, with a weak D call TRBD2 (5 bases). Trimming stripped 2 bases from V and 4 bases from J, with 12 bases between. The CDR3 totals 14 residues. The germline gives CDR1 DFQATT, CDR2 SNEGSKA (reference sequence). The CDR3 here is CSARHGVWYNEQFF. The CDR3 coding sequence is TGCAGTGCTAGACACGGGGTTTGGTACAATGAGCAGTTCTTC.

In this sample, this clonotype turned up a few times. Its ends do not fully match the called genes, so a read error is possible. The rearrangement uses TRBV12-3 or TRBV12-4 and TRBJ2-5; no firm D call. The end of the DNA aligns better with TRBJ2-4, so the J call may be wrong. This CDR3 has 12 residues. In DNA, the CDR3 is TGTGCTAGCAGTTTCCGAAAAAACATTCAGTACTTC. Its translation: CASSFRKNIQYF.